The present TCR beta chain was sequenced within a study of shared clonotypes between healthy human individuals. Study-wide findings and caveats: Of the naive CD4 clonotypes, approximately 5% were shared across a few donors. Estimated clonotype richness was generally higher in naive than memory subsets.

As defined, naive CD8 cells were CD45RO-negative and positively selected for CCR7, with terminally differentiated effector memory CD45RA+ cells excluded. Those who donated were healthy HIV-negative adults, with no recent acute infections or vaccinations reported. Once extracted for a subset, genomic DNA was divided evenly among several immunoSEQ plates. Some clones are missing from TCRdb's copy, which holds only in-frame ones; the method was immunoSEQ multiplex PCR. This table holds about 2,200,000 clones, roughly 91% found once. As for this clone: Antigen unknown.

Trimming took off 9 bases at V and 1 base at J, with 10 bases between the two ends. The CDR3 is 12 amino acids. Per germline, CDR1 MDHEN and CDR2 SYDVKM. The sample comprised naive CD8+ T cells from PBMCs. The rearrangement links TRBV28 to TRBJ2-7; D unclear. This clonotype was obtained from a man between 18 and 29 years old in good health. Some clones in this sample may be carry-over from other donors' samples. CDR3 DNA sequence: TGTGCCAGTACCGGCCATTCCTACGAGCAGTACTTC. Translated, it gives CASTGHSYEQYF.